Presented here are 5 T cell receptor beta chains from one specimen sequenced in a study of blood T cell repertoires in COVID-19. Repertoires were generated with immunoSEQ multiplex PCR, while TCRdb's copy carries only in-frame clones and drops some. Among roughly 100,000 clones listed, around 85% were seen once. The sequencing input was peripheral blood. The receptors shown here come from a woman in her 70s with active or convalescent COVID-19.

The genes are TRBV28 and TRBJ1-6, with 9 bases that match TRBD1. The CDR3 loop spans 14 amino acids. Unmatched junction bases numbered 13, after V lost 7 bases and J lost 15 bases. Looked up from germline, CDR1 is MDHEN and CDR2 is SYDVKM. For the CDR3, the DNA is TGTGCCAGCACCGCCGGGACAGGGTATCTTCTCCTCCACTTT. Translating gives CASTAGTGYLLLHF. The full variable domain, completed using reference TRBV28 and TRBJ1-6, is DVKVTQSSRYLVKRTGEKVFLECVQDMDHENMFWYRQDPGLGLRLIYFSYDVKMKEKGDIPEGYSVSREKKERFSLILESASTNQTSMYLCASTAGTGYLLLHFGNGTRLTVT.

The J gene is TRBJ2-7, the V gene TRBV4-1, with 7 bases identical to TRBD1. Trimming removed 1 base from V and 5 bases from J; junction bases left unmatched: 11. This CDR3 is 16 amino acids long. CDR1 is MGHRA and CDR2 is YSYEKL in the germline V gene. Here the CDR3 DNA reads TGCGCCAGCAGCCAAGGGATGGCTAGGGGGCTTCACGAGCAGTACTTC. Translating it yields CASSQGMARGLHEQYF.

V is TRBV4-3 and J is TRBJ2-7; D gene unclear. Germline V gene sequence: CDR1 LGHNA, CDR2 YSLEER. Deletions cut 0 bases from V and 2 bases from J, with 11 bases between. This CDR3 is 15 amino acids long. CDR3 residues: CASSQDAARPYEQYF. The CDR3 DNA reads as TGCGCCAGCAGCCAAGATGCAGCGCGACCCTACGAGCAGTACTTC.

This rearrangement joins TRBV18 to TRBJ2-7, with D maybe TRBD2 (5 bases). Germline V gene lookup returns CDR1 KGHSH and CDR2 LQKENI. The CDR3 length is 14 residues. Trimming left V 6 bases short and J 1 base short, with 13 bases between. CDR3 DNA sequence: TGTGCCAGCTCTACCGGCGGCGGGTCCTACGAGCAGTACTTC. Translating gives CASSTGGGSYEQYF.

The gene calls are TRBV10-1 and TRBJ2-1; 7 positions agree with TRBD2. CDR1 WNHNN and CDR2 SYGVQD come from the germline V gene (reference sequence). The CDR3 length is 17 residues. The V and J ends lost 0 bases and 7 bases, in that order; junction bases with no gene match: 12. CDR3 sequence: CASSESVFYGRTNEQFF. DNA for the CDR3: TGCGCCAGCAGTGAGTCGGTCTTTTACGGGAGGACTAATGAGCAGTTCTTC.